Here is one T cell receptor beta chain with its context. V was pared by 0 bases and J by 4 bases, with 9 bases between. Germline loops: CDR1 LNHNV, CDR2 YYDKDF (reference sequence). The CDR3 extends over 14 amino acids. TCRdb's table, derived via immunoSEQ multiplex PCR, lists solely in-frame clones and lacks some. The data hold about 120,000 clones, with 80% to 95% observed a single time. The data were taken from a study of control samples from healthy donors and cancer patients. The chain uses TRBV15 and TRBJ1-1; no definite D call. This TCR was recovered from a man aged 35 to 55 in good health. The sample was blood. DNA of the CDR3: TGTGCCACCAGCAGAGATCTAGGCAGCACTGAAGCTTTCTTT. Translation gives CATSRDLGSTEAFF.